The sequence of this TCR beta chain was determined in a study of regulatory T cells in long-lasting Graves disease. Researchers made TCR beta libraries by using iRepertoire HTBI primers and running Arm-PCR on CDR3 regions. Per the authors' pipeline: Samples collectively showed 62 TRBV and 14 TRBJ segments. TCRdb reanalysed the multiplex PCR reads using MiXCR and keeps one entry per CDR3 protein. TCRdb, not the original authors, processed these V and J calls. The profile shows over 350,000 distinct CDR3 sequences, over 14% of them singletons. This CDR3 region has 11 residues. The V end was cut by 7 bases, the J end by 1 base, with 4 bases between. Germline CDR1 reads MNHNS; CDR2 reads SASEGT. Specified time point: newly diagnosed GD, antithyroid drugs for less than 3 months. PBMC RNA served as the TCR library source. In its sample, this clonotype was seen a few times. A further study also used this sample, focusing on T cells in Graves' hyperthyroidism and ophthalmopathy. That study adds: Primed by the HTBI set, a first-round RT-PCR was run on the TCR CDR3. From stable hyperthyroidism, ophthalmopathy was set apart by a 13 V-J model.

The sequenced sample was peripheral blood mononuclear cells (PBMCs), obtained at new diagnosis, from a patient treated with antithyroid drugs. The chain joins TRBV6-1 to TRBJ1-1, with no clear D. This TCR derives from a woman between 40 and 55 years old with Graves disease. The CDR3 loop reads CASNANTEAFF. The CDR3 coding sequence is TGTGCCAGCAATGCGAACACTGAAGCTTTCTTT.